These T cell receptor beta chains were read from a single sample in a study of blood T cell repertoires in COVID-19. The protocol was immunoSEQ multiplex PCR, while the TCRdb copy is restricted to in-frame clones and leaves out a portion. The sample has 200,000 to 300,000 clones, 70% to 90% seen once. The sample consisted of peripheral blood. These receptors came from a man aged 50 to 60 with acute or convalescent COVID-19. The CDR3 runs from the conserved cysteine through the conserved F or W. The D gene is left open where the match is weak. For some rows the clone size is stated as once, few or many, or as a class when expanded; others skip it.

>TRBJ1-4|.|TRBV19|.
TGTGCCAGTGGGCCCCGGGCCCGGGGTGAAAAACTGTTTTTT
CASGPRARGEKLFF
>TRBJ1-4|many|TRBV7-9|.
TGTGCCAGCAGCCCCCCCGGGCAAAGAGGGGGTGAAAAACTGTTTTTT
CASSPPGQRGGEKLFF
>TRBJ1-4|.|TRBV9|.
TGTGCCAGCAGCGTAGGAGGTTTAACTAATGAAAAACTGTTTTTT
CASSVGGLTNEKLFF
>TRBJ2-5|.|TRBV7-2|TRBD2
TGTGCCAGCAGCTTACGTCGCCGGGCGGGAGCGGAGACCCAGTACTTC
CASSLRRRAGAETQYF
>TRBJ2-2|.|TRBV2|TRBD1
TGTGCCAGCAGTGACCGGACAGGAGACACCGGGGAGCTGTTTTTT
CASSDRTGDTGELFF
>TRBJ2-7|.|TRBV11-2|.
TGTGCCAGCAGCTTATGGCAGGACAGCACTTACGAGCAGTACTTC
CASSLWQDSTYEQYF
>TRBJ1-5|once|TRBV9|TRBD1
TGTGCCAGCAGCGCCGGACAGGGTGGGAATCAGCCCCAGCATTTT
CASSAGQGGNQPQHF
>TRBJ2-7|few|TRBV12-3/TRBV12-4|.
TGTGCCAGCAGCCACGGAGGCTCCTACGAGCAGTACTTC
CASSHGGSYEQYF
>TRBJ1-1|.|TRBV18|TRBD1
TGTGCCAGCTCATCGGGACAGGGGGGTTCCACTGAAGCTTTCTTT
CASSSGQGGSTEAFF
>TRBJ1-5|.|TRBV30|TRBD1
TGTGCCTGGTCGGGACAGGGGGCCCGTATAAGCAATCAGCCCCAGCATTTT
CAWSGQGARISNQPQHF
>TRBJ2-2|.|TRBV6-5|.
TGTGCCAGCACCGAAGGGGGTTTCACCGGGGAGCTGTTTTTT
CASTEGGFTGELFF
>TRBJ1-1|once|TRBV11-1|.
TGTGCCAGCAGCTTACCCAGGTTAGACACTGAAGCTTTCTTT
CASSLPRLDTEAFF
>TRBJ2-7|.|TRBV9|.
TGTGCCAGCAGCCCACGAACCGACAGGTTACACTACGAGCAGTACTTC
CASSPRTDRLHYEQYF
>TRBJ1-1|.|TRBV5-1|.
TGCGCCAGCAATGGGGATAGGACAGAAGCTTTCTTT
CASNGDRTEAFF
>TRBJ1-5|.|TRBV6-5|.
TGTGCCAGCAGCAGGGCCCGGTCGAACCTGCAGCCCCAGCATTTT
CASSRARSNLQPQHF
>TRBJ2-7|.|TRBV21-1|.
TGTGCCAGCGGCGGGGTCGGCGAGCAGTACTTC
CASGGVGEQYF
>TRBJ1-2|.|TRBV5-6|.
TGTGCCAGCAGCCTAGTACCCTTAGCTAACTATGGCTACACCTTC
CASSLVPLANYGYTF
>TRBJ2-1|.|TRBV21-1|.
TGTGCCAGCAGCAAATCGGGGGGGGAGGCCTACAATGAGCAGTTCTTC
CASSKSGGEAYNEQFF
>TRBJ1-4|.|TRBV2|.
TGTGCCAGTGCCTTAAACAGGGTGACTAATGAAAAACTGTTTTTT
CASALNRVTNEKLFF
>TRBJ1-4|.|TRBV5-1|TRBD1
TGCGCCAGCAGCTTCGGACAGGGGGCTGAAAAACTGTTTTTT
CASSFGQGAEKLFF
>TRBJ2-5|.|TRBV5-1|.
TGCGCCAGCAGTCGACAGCACCAAGAGACCCAGTACTTC
CASSRQHQETQYF
>TRBJ2-7|.|TRBV28|.
TGTGCCAGCAGTTCCCCTCGGTTGGTTCCCTACGAGCAGTACTTC
CASSSPRLVPYEQYF
>TRBJ1-3|few|TRBV5-8|TRBD1
TGTGCCAGCAGCCTCGGAAGGGCAGGGGGAAGAGGAAACACCATATATTTT
CASSLGRAGGRGNTIYF
>TRBJ1-5|.|TRBV28|TRBD1
TGTGCCTCCCAGGGGGGCAGGGAGGTTCAGCCCCAGCATTTT
CASQGGREVQPQHF
>TRBJ2-7|.|TRBV9|TRBD1
TGTGCCAGCAGCGTAGGGACAGGGGGCACCGAGCAGTACTTC
CASSVGTGGTEQYF
>TRBJ1-1|.|TRBV5-5|.
TGTGCCAGCAGCTTGGAAAAGTTTGGACAGACTGAAGCTTTCTTT
CASSLEKFGQTEAFF
>TRBJ2-7|.|TRBV10-3|TRBD1
TGTGCCATCAGTAGAGACAGGGTCCACGAGCAGTACTTC
CAISRDRVHEQYF